This paragraph covers one TCR beta chain sequence. The data belong to a study of blood T cell repertoires in COVID-19. Participants were aged about 18 to 89 years from approximately 23 US areas. The protocol was immunoSEQ multiplex PCR, while the TCRdb copy is restricted to in-frame clones and leaves out a portion. Among roughly 290,000 clones, about 89% were seen once, and the ten largest hold about 1.8%. Trimming took off 5 bases at V and 4 bases at J, with 12 bases between the two ends. CDR1 and CDR2 from the germline V gene are SEHNR and FQNEAQ (reference sequence). The CDR3 has 14 amino acids. The V call is TRBV7-9, the J call TRBJ1-3, with D uncertain. Sequenced input: PBMCs or T cells enriched from blood (not recorded which). This TCR was recovered from a woman aged 40 to 50 who had recovered from COVID-19. CDR3 residues: CASSLDPGGNTIYF. The CDR3 nucleotides read TGTGCCAGCAGCCTAGACCCAGGCGGAAACACCATATATTTT.